This T cell receptor (beta chain) was obtained from a study of T-cell memory formation after mild COVID-19. TCRalpha and TCRbeta libraries used 5'RACE with constant-segment primers and UMIs. TCRdb used MiXCR to reprocess the 5' RACE reads, holding one entry per CDR3 protein. Of hundreds of thousands of distinct CDR3 sequences listed, under 20% are singletons. This clonotype has more than one count but fewer than ten. This receptor was taken from an adult woman who had mild COVID-19 (a few samples of this study predate the infection). Cell type and time point are not known. The sequenced material came from PBMCs or a T cell subset sorted from them (not recorded which).

The CDR3 reads CASSLERDSPNEKLFF. CDR3 in DNA: TGTGCCAGCAGCTTAGAGAGAGACAGTCCTAATGAAAAACTGTTTTTT. The gene calls are TRBV7-8 and TRBJ1-4; TRBD1 might be the D (5 bases). The CDR3 extends over 16 amino acids. Trimming pared 1 base from V and 3 bases from J, leaving 12 bases between. From germline, CDR1 is SGHVS and CDR2 FQNEAQ.